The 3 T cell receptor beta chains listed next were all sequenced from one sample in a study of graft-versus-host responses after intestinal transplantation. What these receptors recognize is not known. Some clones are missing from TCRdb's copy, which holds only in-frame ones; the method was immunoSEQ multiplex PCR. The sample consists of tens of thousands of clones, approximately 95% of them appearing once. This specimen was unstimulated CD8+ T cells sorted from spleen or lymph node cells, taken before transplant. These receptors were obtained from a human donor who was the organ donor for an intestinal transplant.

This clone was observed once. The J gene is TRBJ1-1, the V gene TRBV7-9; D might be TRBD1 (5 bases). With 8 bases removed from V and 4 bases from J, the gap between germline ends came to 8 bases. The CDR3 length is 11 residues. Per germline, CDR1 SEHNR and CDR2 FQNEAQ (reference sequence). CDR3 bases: TGTGCCAGCGGAGGGACCACTGAAGCTTTCTTT. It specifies CASGGTTEAFF. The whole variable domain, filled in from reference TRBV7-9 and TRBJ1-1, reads DTGVSQNPRHKITKRGQNVTFRCDPISEHNRLYWYRQTLGQGPEFLTYFQNEAQLEKSRLLSDRFSAERPKGSFSTLEIQRTEQGDSAMYLCASGGTTEAFFGQGTRLTVV.

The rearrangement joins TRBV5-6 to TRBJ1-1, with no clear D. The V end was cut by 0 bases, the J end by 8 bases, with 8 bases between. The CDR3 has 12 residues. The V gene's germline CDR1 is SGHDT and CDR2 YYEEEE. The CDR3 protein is CASSLGSLEAFF. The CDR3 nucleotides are TGTGCCAGCAGCTTGGGTTCTTTGGAAGCTTTCTTT.

This CDR3 is CASSRYKDTFEDEKLFF. The CDR3 bases are TGTGCCAGCAGCCGATATAAGGACACTTTCGAAGATGAAAAACTGTTTTTT. This chain uses TRBV5-5 with TRBJ1-4, with a possible D match to TRBD1 (5 bases). The CDR3 has 17 amino acids. Trimming removed 4 bases from V and 6 bases from J, with 22 bases in between. Germline-derived CDR1 and CDR2 are SGHKS and YYEKEE (reference sequence).